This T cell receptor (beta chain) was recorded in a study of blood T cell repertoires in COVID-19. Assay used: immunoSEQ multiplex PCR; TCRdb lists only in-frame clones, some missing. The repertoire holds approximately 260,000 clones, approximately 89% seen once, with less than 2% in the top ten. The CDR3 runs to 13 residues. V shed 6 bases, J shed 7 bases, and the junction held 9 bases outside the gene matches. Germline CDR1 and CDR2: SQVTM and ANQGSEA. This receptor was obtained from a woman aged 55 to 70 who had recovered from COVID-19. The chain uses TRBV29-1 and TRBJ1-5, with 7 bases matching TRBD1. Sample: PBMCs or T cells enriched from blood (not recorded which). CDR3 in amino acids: CSVGGGAGQPQHF. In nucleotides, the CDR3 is TGCAGCGTCGGAGGGGGCGCAGGACAGCCCCAGCATTTT. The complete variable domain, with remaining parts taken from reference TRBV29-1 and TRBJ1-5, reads SAVISQKPSRDICQRGTSLTIQCQVDSQVTMMFWYRQQPGQSLTLIATANQGSEATYESGFVIDKFPISRPNLTFSTLTVSNMSPEDSSIYLCSVGGGAGQPQHFGDGTRLSIL.